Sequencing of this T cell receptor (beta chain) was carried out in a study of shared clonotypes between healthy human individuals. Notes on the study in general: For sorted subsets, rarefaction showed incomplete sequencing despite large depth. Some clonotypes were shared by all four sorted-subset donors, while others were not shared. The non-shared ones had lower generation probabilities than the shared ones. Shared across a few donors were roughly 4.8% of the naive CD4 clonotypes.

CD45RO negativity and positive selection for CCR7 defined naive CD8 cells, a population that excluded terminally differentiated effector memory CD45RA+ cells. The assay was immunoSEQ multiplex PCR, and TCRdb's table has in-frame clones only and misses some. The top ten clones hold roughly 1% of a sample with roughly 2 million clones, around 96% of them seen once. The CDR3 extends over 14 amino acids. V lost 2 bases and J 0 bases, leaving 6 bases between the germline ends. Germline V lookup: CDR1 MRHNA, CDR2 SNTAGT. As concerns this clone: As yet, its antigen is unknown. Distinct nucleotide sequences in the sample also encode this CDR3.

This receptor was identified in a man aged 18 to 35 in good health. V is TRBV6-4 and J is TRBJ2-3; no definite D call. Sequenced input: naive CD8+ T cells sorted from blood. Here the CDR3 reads CASSDDGSTDTQYF. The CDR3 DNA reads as TGTGCCAGCAGTGACGACGGTAGCACAGATACGCAGTATTTT.